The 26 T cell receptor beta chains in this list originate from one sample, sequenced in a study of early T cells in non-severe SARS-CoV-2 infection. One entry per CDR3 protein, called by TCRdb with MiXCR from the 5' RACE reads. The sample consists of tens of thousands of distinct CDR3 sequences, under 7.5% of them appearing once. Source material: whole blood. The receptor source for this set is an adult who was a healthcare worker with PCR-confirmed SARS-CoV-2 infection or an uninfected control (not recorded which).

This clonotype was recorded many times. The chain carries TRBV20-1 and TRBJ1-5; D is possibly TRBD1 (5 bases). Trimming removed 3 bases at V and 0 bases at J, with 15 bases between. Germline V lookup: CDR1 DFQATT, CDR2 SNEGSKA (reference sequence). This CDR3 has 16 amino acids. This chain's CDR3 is CSARARGIFSNQPQHF. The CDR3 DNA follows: TGCAGTGCTAGGGCCCGGGGGATCTTTAGCAATCAGCCCCAGCATTTT.

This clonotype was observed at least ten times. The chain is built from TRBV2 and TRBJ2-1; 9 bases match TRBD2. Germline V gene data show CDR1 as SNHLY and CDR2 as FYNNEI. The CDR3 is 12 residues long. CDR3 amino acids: CGGGRAFDEQFF. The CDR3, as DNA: TGTGGTGGCGGGAGGGCCTTCGATGAGCAGTTCTTC.

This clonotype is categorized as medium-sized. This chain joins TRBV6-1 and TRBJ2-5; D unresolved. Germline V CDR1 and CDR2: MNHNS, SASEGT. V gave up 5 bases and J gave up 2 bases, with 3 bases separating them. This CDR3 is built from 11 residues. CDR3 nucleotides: TGTGCCAGCAGTCCACAAGAGACCCAGTACTTC. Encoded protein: CASSPQETQYF.

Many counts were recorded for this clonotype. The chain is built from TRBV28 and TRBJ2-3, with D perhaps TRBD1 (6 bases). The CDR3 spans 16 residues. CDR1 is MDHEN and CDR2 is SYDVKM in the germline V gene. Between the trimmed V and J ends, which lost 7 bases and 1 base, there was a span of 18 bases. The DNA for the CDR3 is TGTGCCAGCAAGGGGGTCGGTGCGGGTGGCACAGATACGCAGTATTTT. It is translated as CASKGVGAGGTDTQYF.

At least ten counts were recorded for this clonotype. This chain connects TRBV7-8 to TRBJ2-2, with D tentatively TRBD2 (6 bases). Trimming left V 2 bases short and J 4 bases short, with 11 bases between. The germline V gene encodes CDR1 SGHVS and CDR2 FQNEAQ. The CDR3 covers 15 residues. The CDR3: CASSLFRGSTGELFF. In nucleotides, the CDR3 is TGTGCCAGCAGCTTATTCCGGGGGTCCACCGGGGAGCTGTTTTTT.

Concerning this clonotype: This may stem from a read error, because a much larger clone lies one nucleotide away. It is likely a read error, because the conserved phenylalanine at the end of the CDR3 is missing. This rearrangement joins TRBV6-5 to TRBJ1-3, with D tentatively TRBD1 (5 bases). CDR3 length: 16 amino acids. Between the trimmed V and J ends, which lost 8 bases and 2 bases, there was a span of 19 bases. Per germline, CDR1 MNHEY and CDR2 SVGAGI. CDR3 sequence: CASSRAGYLPGNTIYY. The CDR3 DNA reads TGTGCCAGCTCTAGGGCAGGGTACCTTCCTGGAAACACCATATATTAT.

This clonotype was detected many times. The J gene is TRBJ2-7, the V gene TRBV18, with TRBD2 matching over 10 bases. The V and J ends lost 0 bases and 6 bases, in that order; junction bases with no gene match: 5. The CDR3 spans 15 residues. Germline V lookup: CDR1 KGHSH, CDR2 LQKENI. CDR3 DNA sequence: TGTGCCAGCTCACCACCGGGATTAGCGGGAGGCGAGCAGTACTTC. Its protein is CASSPPGLAGGEQYF.

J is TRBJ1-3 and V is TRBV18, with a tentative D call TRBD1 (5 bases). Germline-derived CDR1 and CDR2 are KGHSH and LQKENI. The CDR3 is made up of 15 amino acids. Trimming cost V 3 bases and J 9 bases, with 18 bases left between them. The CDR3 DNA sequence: TGTGCCAGCTCACCTCTCCAGGGAGAAGGGTCCACCATATATTTT. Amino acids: CASSPLQGEGSTIYF.

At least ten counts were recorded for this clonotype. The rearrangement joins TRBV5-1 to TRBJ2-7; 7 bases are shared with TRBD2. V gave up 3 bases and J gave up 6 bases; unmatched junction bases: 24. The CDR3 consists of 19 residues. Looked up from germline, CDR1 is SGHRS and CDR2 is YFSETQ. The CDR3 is CASSSLLGGRLNYASEQYF. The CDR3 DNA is TGCGCCAGCAGCTCTCTTTTGGGCGGGAGACTGAACTACGCTTCCGAGCAGTACTTC.

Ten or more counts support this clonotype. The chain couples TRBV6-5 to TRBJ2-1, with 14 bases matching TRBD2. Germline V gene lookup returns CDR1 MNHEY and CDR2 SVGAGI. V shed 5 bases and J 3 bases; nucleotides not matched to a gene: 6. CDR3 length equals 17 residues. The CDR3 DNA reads TGTGCCAGCAGTAAACAGGGACTAGCGGGAGTCTACAATGAGCAGTTCTTC. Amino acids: CASSKQGLAGVYNEQFF.

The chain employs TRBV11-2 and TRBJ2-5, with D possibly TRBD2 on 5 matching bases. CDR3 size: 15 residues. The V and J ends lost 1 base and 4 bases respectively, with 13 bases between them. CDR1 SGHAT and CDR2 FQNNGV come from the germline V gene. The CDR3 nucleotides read TGTGCCAGCAGCTTAGTGGTAGGAGGTCCAGAGACCCAGTACTTC. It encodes CASSLVVGGPETQYF.

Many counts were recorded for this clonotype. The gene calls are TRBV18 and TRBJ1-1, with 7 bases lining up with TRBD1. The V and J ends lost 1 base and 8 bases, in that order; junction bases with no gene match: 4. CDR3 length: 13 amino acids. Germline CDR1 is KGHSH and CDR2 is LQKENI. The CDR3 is CASSPQGAREAFF. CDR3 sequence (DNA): TGTGCCAGCTCACCACAGGGGGCGCGGGAAGCTTTCTTT.

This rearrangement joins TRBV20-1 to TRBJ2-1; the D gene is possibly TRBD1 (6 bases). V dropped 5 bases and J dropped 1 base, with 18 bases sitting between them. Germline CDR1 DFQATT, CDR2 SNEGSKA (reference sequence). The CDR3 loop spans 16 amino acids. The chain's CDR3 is CSAGDEQGASYNEQFF. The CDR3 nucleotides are TGCAGTGCTGGGGACGAACAGGGCGCTTCCTACAATGAGCAGTTCTTC.

For the CDR3, the DNA is TGCAGCGTCGGCTACCCGGGGACTGAAGCTTTCTTT. Residues: CSVGYPGTEAFF. The chain recombines TRBV29-1 with TRBJ1-1, with D unclear. Germline V gives CDR1 SQVTM, CDR2 ANQGSEA. The CDR3 length is 12 residues. Trimming removed 6 bases from V and 5 bases from J, with 13 bases in between.

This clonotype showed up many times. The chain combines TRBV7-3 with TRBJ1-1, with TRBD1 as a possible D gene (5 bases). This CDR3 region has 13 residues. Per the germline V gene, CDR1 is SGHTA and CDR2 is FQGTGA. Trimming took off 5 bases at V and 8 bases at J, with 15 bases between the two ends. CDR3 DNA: TGTGCCAGCAGCCGACAGCGAGACTCAGAAGCTTTCTTT. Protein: CASSRQRDSEAFF. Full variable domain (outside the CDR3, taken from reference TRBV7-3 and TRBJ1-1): GAGVSQTPSNKVTEKGKYVELRCDPISGHTALYWYRQSLGQGPEFLIYFQGTGAADDSGLPNDRFFAVRPEGSVSTLKIQRTERGDSAVYLCASSRQRDSEAFFGQGTRLTVV.

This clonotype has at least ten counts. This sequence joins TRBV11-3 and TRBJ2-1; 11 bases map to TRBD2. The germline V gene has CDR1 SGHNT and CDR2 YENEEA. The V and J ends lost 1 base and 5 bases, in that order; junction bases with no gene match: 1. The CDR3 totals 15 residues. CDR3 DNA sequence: TGTGCCAGCAGCTTAGGACTAGCGGGGAACAATGAGCAGTTCTTC. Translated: CASSLGLAGNNEQFF. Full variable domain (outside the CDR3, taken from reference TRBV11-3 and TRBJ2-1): EAGVVQSPRYKIIEKKQPVAFWCNPISGHNTLYWYLQNLGQGPELLIRYENEEAVDDSQLPKDRFSAERLKGVDSTLKIQPAELGDSAVYLCASSLGLAGNNEQFFGPGTRLTVL.

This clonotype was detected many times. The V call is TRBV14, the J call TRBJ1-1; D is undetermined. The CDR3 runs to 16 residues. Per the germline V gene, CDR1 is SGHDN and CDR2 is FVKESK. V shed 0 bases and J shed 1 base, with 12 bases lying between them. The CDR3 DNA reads TGTGCCAGCAGCCAAGATCTGGGGTCCCCGAACACTGAAGCTTTCTTT. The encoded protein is CASSQDLGSPNTEAFF.

The CDR3 region is CASSVRGQPYEQYF. The CDR3 bases are TGTGCCAGCAGTGTCAGAGGACAGCCCTACGAGCAGTACTTC. This chain links TRBV2 with TRBJ2-7; D perhaps matches TRBD1 (6 bases). Trimming removed 4 bases from V and 2 bases from J, with 12 bases in between. Germline lookup yields CDR1 SNHLY and CDR2 FYNNEI. The CDR3 contains 14 residues. Full variable domain (rest looked up from reference TRBV2 and TRBJ2-7): EPEVTQTPSHQVTQMGQEVILRCVPISNHLYFYWYRQILGQKVEFLVSFYNNEISEKSEIFDDQFSVERPDGSNFTLKIRSTKLEDSAMYFCASSVRGQPYEQYFGPGTRLTVT.

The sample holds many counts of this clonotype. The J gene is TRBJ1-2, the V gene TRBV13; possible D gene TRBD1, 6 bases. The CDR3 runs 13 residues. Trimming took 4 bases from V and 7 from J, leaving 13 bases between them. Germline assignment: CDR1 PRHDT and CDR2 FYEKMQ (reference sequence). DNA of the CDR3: TGTGCCAGCAGCTCCACAGGGCGGGGTGGCTACACCTTC. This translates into CASSSTGRGGYTF.

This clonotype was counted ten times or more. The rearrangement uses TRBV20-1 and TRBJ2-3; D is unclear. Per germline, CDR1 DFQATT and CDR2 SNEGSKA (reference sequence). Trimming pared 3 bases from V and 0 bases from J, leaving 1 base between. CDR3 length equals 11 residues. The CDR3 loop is CSASSTDTQYF. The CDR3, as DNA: TGCAGTGCTAGTAGCACAGATACGCAGTATTTT.

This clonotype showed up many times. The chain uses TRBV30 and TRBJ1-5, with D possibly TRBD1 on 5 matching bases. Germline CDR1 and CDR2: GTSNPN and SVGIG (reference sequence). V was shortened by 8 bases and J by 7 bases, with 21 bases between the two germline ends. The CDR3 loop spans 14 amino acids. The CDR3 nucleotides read TGTGCCGCACAAAGCGGATTGTCAGGGCAGCCCCAGCATTTT. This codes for CAAQSGLSGQPQHF.

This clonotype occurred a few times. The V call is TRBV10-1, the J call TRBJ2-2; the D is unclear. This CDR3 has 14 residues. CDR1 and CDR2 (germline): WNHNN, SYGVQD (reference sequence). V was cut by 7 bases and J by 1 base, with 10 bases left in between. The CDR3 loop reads CASTGDLNTGELFF. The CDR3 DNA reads TGCGCCAGCACCGGTGACCTGAACACCGGGGAGCTGTTTTTT.

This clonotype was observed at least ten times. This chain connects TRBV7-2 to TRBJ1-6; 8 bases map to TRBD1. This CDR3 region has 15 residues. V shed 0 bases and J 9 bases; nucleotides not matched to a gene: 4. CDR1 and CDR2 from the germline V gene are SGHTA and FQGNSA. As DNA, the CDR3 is TGTGCCAGCAGCTTAGCGACAGGGGTCGGTTCACCCCTCCACTTT. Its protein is CASSLATGVGSPLHF.

DNA for the CDR3: TGTGCCAGCAGGCCAGGGGGGGCGATAAACATTCAGTACTTC. Protein: CASRPGGAINIQYF. The chain carries TRBV6-5 and TRBJ2-4; D may correspond to TRBD1 or TRBD2 (7 bases each). CDR1 and CDR2 (germline): MNHEY, SVGAGI. The CDR3 is 14 residues long. V was cut by 6 bases and J by 6 bases, with 15 bases left in between.

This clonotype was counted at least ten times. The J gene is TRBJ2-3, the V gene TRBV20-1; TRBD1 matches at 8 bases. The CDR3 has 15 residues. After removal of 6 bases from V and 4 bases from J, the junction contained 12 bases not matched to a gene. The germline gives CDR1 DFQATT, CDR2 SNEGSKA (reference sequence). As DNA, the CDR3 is TGCAGTGCCGACAGACAGGGGATAAATGCAGATACGCAGTATTTT. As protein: CSADRQGINADTQYF.

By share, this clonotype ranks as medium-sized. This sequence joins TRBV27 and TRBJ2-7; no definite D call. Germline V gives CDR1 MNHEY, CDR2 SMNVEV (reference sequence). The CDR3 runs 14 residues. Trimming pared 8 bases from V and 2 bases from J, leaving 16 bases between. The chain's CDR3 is CASQARNGPYEQYF. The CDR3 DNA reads TGTGCCAGCCAGGCAAGGAACGGCCCCTACGAGCAGTACTTC.